One sample yielded the 28 T cell receptor beta chains listed below, sequenced in a study of cytomegalovirus exposure and HLA in healthy donors. The study ran its PCR with 60 Vbeta and 13 Jbeta primers. TCRdb keeps only in-frame clones here, not all; method: immunoSEQ multiplex PCR. The sample has 150,000 to 200,000 clones; less than 80% are singletons. Sequencing used PBMCs. The receptors were sampled from a man aged 35 to 55 in good health and CMV-seronegative.

The CDR3 region is CASSQEGSGGAETQYF. The CDR3 DNA is TGTGCCAGCAGCCAAGAGGGTAGCGGGGGGGCAGAGACCCAGTACTTC. The J gene is TRBJ2-5, the V gene TRBV4-2; TRBD2 aligns across 11 bases. The J segment lost 4 bases and the V segment lost 0 bases, leaving 4 bases of the junction unmatched. The germline V gene has CDR1 LGHNA and CDR2 YNFKEQ. The CDR3 extends over 16 amino acids.

This chain uses TRBV11-1 with TRBJ2-5, with D tentatively TRBD2 (6 bases). This CDR3 spans 16 amino acids. V was pared by 5 bases and J by 5 bases, with 21 bases between. The germline V gene encodes CDR1 SGHAT and CDR2 FQDESV (reference sequence). The CDR3, as DNA: TGTGCCAGCAGCCAAACCGGCGGGATCGGTGAGGAGACCCAGTACTTC. Its translation is CASSQTGGIGEETQYF.

CDR3: CASSQEPGPNSPLHF. In DNA, the CDR3 is TGCGCCAGCAGCCAAGAACCAGGTCCAAATTCACCCCTCCACTTT. The chain combines TRBV4-3 with TRBJ1-6; D uncertain. Trimming pared 0 bases from V and 7 bases from J, leaving 10 bases between. CDR3 length equals 15 residues. Looked up from germline, CDR1 is LGHNA and CDR2 is YSLEER.

The chain uses TRBV10-1 and TRBJ1-5; the D gene is possibly TRBD1 (5 bases). The length of the CDR3 is 14 residues. Germline V gene lookup returns CDR1 WNHNN and CDR2 SYGVQD (reference sequence). V lost 3 bases, J lost 7 bases, and 13 bases lay in between. In nucleotides, the CDR3 is TGCGCCAGCAGTGAATGGGGGGTAAACCAGCCCCAGCATTTT. Protein: CASSEWGVNQPQHF.

The J gene is TRBJ2-3, the V gene TRBV5-5, with a possible D match to TRBD2 (6 bases). The CDR3 length is 16 residues. Germline loops: CDR1 SGHKS, CDR2 YYEKEE (reference sequence). V gave up 2 bases and J gave up 4 bases, with 17 bases separating them. The DNA for the CDR3 is TGTGCCAGCAGCTTCGTTGTGACGGGGGACTCAGATACGCAGTATTTT. Amino acid sequence: CASSFVVTGDSDTQYF. The whole variable domain, remainder taken from reference TRBV5-5 and TRBJ2-3, is DAGVTQSPTHLIKTRGQQVTLRCSPISGHKSVSWYQQVLGQGPQFIFQYYEKEERGRGNFPDRFSARQFPNYSSELNVNALLLGDSALYLCASSFVVTGDSDTQYFGPGTRLTVL.

In its sample, this clone was seen a few times. The CDR3 nucleotides are TGTGCCAGTAGTACAGGGGCCCAAGAGACCCAGTACTTC. Translating gives CASSTGAQETQYF. The chain carries TRBV19 and TRBJ2-5; tentatively, D is TRBD1 (6 bases). The CDR3 consists of 13 residues. Trimming took 4 bases from V and 1 from J, leaving 7 bases between them. The germline gives CDR1 LNHDA, CDR2 SQIVND (reference sequence).

The chain combines TRBV7-9 with TRBJ2-3, with 8 positions matching TRBD2. V was pared by 5 bases and J by 1 base, with 8 bases of the junction left unmatched. CDR1 and CDR2 (germline): SEHNR, FQNEAQ (reference sequence). The CDR3 runs to 16 residues. Here the CDR3 reads CASSPAGGSRTDTQYF. The DNA for the CDR3 is TGTGCCAGCAGCCCTGCGGGGGGATCCCGCACAGATACGCAGTATTTT.

The chain combines TRBV19 with TRBJ2-7, with TRBD2 matching 8 bases. CDR1 is LNHDA and CDR2 is SQIVND in the germline V gene (reference sequence). V was pared by 1 base and J by 5 bases, with 4 bases of the junction left unmatched. There are 14 residues in the CDR3. The CDR3 DNA is TGTGCCAGTAGTATAGCGGGGGGGCTTGACGAGCAGTACTTC. As protein: CASSIAGGLDEQYF.

In its sample, this clone was seen many times. The chain couples TRBV15 to TRBJ2-7, with 8 bases aligning to TRBD2. The germline gives CDR1 LNHNV, CDR2 YYDKDF (reference sequence). Losses at the gene ends were 0 bases for V and 2 bases for J; bases not matched to a gene: 3. There are 15 residues in the CDR3. This chain's CDR3 is CATSRDDGGAYEQYF. The CDR3 bases are TGTGCCACCAGCAGAGATGACGGGGGGGCCTACGAGCAGTACTTC.

The V call is TRBV6-1, the J call TRBJ1-3; D is unclear. The CDR3 is 16 amino acids. Deletions cut 1 base from V and 0 bases from J, with 10 bases between. Germline V gene data show CDR1 as MNHNS and CDR2 as SASEGT. The CDR3 nucleotides are TGTGCCAGCAGTGAAGAAGTCGCCGGCTCTGGAAACACCATATATTTT. It yields the protein CASSEEVAGSGNTIYF.

The chain carries TRBV6-5 and TRBJ1-1, with 10 bases aligning to TRBD1. The germline gives CDR1 MNHEY, CDR2 SVGAGI. The CDR3 is 15 amino acids. Germline trimming cut 5 bases from V and 4 bases from J; bases unmatched to any gene: 7. CDR3 protein: CASSTWDRGGTEAFF. For the CDR3, the DNA is TGTGCCAGCAGTACCTGGGACAGGGGAGGCACTGAAGCTTTCTTT.

V and J are TRBV5-4 and TRBJ2-6; the match to TRBD1 covers 7 bases. With 4 bases clipped from V and 0 bases from J, the junction kept 1 base outside the gene matches. The CDR3 contains 15 residues. Germline CDR1 reads SGHNT; CDR2 reads YYREEE (reference sequence). The CDR3 spells CASSPGGSGANVLTF. CDR3 in DNA: TGTGCCAGCAGCCCAGGGGGCTCTGGGGCCAACGTCCTGACTTTC.

The chain joins TRBV30 to TRBJ1-4, with TRBD1 matching 11 bases. Germline-derived CDR1 and CDR2 are GTSNPN and SVGIG (reference sequence). V gave up 3 bases and J gave up 3 bases; unmatched junction bases: 6. This CDR3 is 16 amino acids long. DNA for the CDR3: TGTGCCTGGAGGAGGACAGGGGGCGCGGCTAATGAAAAACTGTTTTTT. It translates to CAWRRTGGAANEKLFF.

This clone was counted a few times. The chain employs TRBV9 and TRBJ1-3; 12 bases line up with TRBD1. The trim removed 4 bases at V and 4 bases at J, leaving 12 bases unmatched. This CDR3 region has 18 residues. Per the germline V gene, CDR1 is SGDLS and CDR2 is YYNGEE. DNA for the CDR3: TGTGCCAGCAGCCCGGACGGGACAGGGGGCTTGGGGGGAAACACCATATATTTT. Its protein is CASSPDGTGGLGGNTIYF.

The chain joins TRBV6-6 to TRBJ2-7; D call uncertain. V lost 0 bases and J lost 5, with 11 bases in between. Germline-derived CDR1 and CDR2 are MNHNY and SVGAGI (reference sequence). The CDR3 runs 14 residues. CDR3 DNA: TGTGCCAGCAGTTACTCGACTTCCGGAGACGAGCAGTACTTC. Protein: CASSYSTSGDEQYF.

The genes are TRBV16 and TRBJ1-1, with 10 bases identical to TRBD1. V shed 2 bases, J shed 3 bases, and the junction held 6 bases outside the gene matches. The CDR3 consists of 16 residues. Per the germline V gene, CDR1 is KGHSY and CDR2 is FQNENV. The CDR3, as DNA: TGTGCCAGCAGCCAAGTGAGACAGGGGGCGCACACTGAAGCTTTCTTT. As protein: CASSQVRQGAHTEAFF.

The chain carries TRBV2 and TRBJ2-1; D possibly corresponds to TRBD2 (6 bases). CDR1 is SNHLY, CDR2 FYNNEI, per germline. This CDR3 has 16 amino acids. Deletions cut 3 bases from V and 0 bases from J, with 12 bases between. The CDR3 region is CASSEWTTSSYNEQFF. As DNA, the CDR3 is TGTGCCAGCAGTGAGTGGACTACCAGCTCCTACAATGAGCAGTTCTTC.

Of note for this clone: An end of the junction does not agree with germline; a read error may underlie this. This chain links TRBV7-9 with TRBJ2-7; D may be TRBD1 (5 bases). Germline CDR1 SEHNR, CDR2 FQNEAQ (reference sequence). The CDR3 totals 14 residues. Here the CDR3 DNA reads TGTTCCAGCAGCTTAGCTGACAGCCCCTACGAGCAGTACTTC. The encoded protein is CSSSLADSPYEQYF.

The chain employs TRBV18 and TRBJ2-1; TRBD2 matches at 10 bases. Trimming took 1 base from V and 7 from J; bases not matched to a gene: 10. The germline V gene has CDR1 KGHSH and CDR2 LQKENI. The CDR3 runs 17 residues. The CDR3 DNA is TGTGCCAGCTCACCACGGATAGCGGGGGGCCAGGGAAATGAGCAGTTCTTC. Translation: CASSPRIAGGQGNEQFF.

Turning to this clone: The junction and the germline gene differ at one end; a read error may be behind it. This chain links TRBV5-4 with TRBJ2-5; 14 nucleotides match TRBD2. Per the germline V gene, CDR1 is SGHNT and CDR2 is YYREEE (reference sequence). The CDR3 totals 16 residues. The CDR3 DNA sequence: TGTGCCAGCAGCCCTCCGGGACTAGCGGGGGAAGAGACCCGGTACTTC. Amino acid sequence: CASSPPGLAGEETRYF.

V gene TRBV27 combines with J gene TRBJ1-1; a possible D gene is TRBD1 (5 bases). Germline values: CDR1 MNHEY, CDR2 SMNVEV (reference sequence). Trimming cost V 0 bases and J 4 bases, with 12 bases left between them. The CDR3 is 15 amino acids. The CDR3 loop reads CASSLSGWGRTEAFF. The CDR3 DNA follows: TGTGCCAGCAGTTTATCGGGGTGGGGCCGCACTGAAGCTTTCTTT.

Points on this clone: This specimen includes other DNA sequences encoding the same CDR3. This rearrangement joins TRBV7-8 to TRBJ2-7, with 10 positions matching TRBD1. This CDR3 contains 15 residues. Trimming at V came to 4 bases and at J to 6 bases, leaving 9 bases not matched to a gene. Germline V lookup: CDR1 SGHVS, CDR2 FQNEAQ. The CDR3 region has the DNA TGTGCCAGCAGCTCTGCCGGGACAGGGGTGGGCGAGCAGTACTTC. It codes for CASSSAGTGVGEQYF.

The rearrangement joins TRBV9 to TRBJ2-2, with 7 bases fitting TRBD1. The CDR3 loop spans 16 amino acids. J was trimmed by 5 bases and V by 0 bases; bases with no gene match: 7. Germline CDR1 SGDLS, CDR2 YYNGEE. This chain's CDR3 is CASSVGGGVLTGELFF. The CDR3 DNA is TGTGCCAGCAGCGTAGGAGGGGGCGTTTTGACCGGGGAGCTGTTTTTT.

This clone was found once. CDR3 DNA sequence: TGTGCCATCAGTGACCCTGGACAGGGGGACACTGAAGCTTTCTTT. It encodes CAISDPGQGDTEAFF. V is TRBV10-3 and J is TRBJ1-1, with 10 positions matching TRBD1. The CDR3 spans 15 residues. Germline-derived CDR1 and CDR2 are ENHRY and SYGVKD. The V segment lost 3 bases and the J segment 3 bases; nucleotides outside the gene matches: 4.

The chain is built from TRBV4-1 and TRBJ2-5; 9 bases are a match to TRBD2. With the DNA end fitting TRBJ2-7 better, the J assignment may be wrong. The CDR3 totals 19 residues. Looked up from germline, CDR1 is MGHRA and CDR2 is YSYEKL. CDR3 coding DNA: TGCGCCAGCAGCCCAGTTCCCCACCTTAGGGCGGGGGGGGACTACGAGCAGTACTTC. Translation gives CASSPVPHLRAGGDYEQYF.

This clone was picked up a small number of times. This chain joins TRBV11-2 and TRBJ2-7, with D perhaps TRBD1 (5 bases). V was cut by 5 bases and J by 5 bases, with 19 bases left in between. From germline, CDR1 is SGHAT and CDR2 FQNNGV. The CDR3 has 15 amino acids. For the CDR3, the DNA is TGTGCCAGCAGCATGACGATTCAGGGTGGGGACGAGCAGTACTTC. This translates into CASSMTIQGGDEQYF. Full variable domain (rest looked up from reference TRBV11-2 and TRBJ2-7): EAGVAQSPRYKIIEKRQSVAFWCNPISGHATLYWYQQILGQGPKLLIQFQNNGVVDDSQLPKDRFSAERLKGVDSTLKIQPAKLEDSAVYLCASSMTIQGGDEQYFGPGTRLTVT.

The chain joins TRBV29-1 to TRBJ2-3; 7 nucleotides line up with TRBD2. Germline values: CDR1 SQVTM, CDR2 ANQGSEA. The CDR3 has 15 amino acids. V lost 4 bases and J lost 0; bases outside the gene matches: 7. CDR3 nucleotides: TGCAGCGTTGGACGGGAAGCGGGGAGCACAGATACGCAGTATTTT. Its translation is CSVGREAGSTDTQYF.

The V and J genes are TRBV6-6 and TRBJ2-1; TRBD1 aligns across 12 bases. Germline CDR1 MNHNY, CDR2 SVGAGI (reference sequence). Losses at the gene ends were 4 bases for V and 7 bases for J; bases not matched to a gene: 8. This CDR3 contains 16 residues. The CDR3 here is CASSSRDRGRENEQFF. The DNA of the CDR3 is TGTGCCAGCAGTTCGAGGGACAGGGGGCGCGAGAATGAGCAGTTCTTC.